One and the same sample provided the 15 T cell receptor beta chains below, sequenced in a study of cytomegalovirus exposure and HLA in healthy donors. Amplification used 60 Vbeta primers and 13 Jbeta primers. Sequencing used immunoSEQ multiplex PCR; TCRdb keeps in-frame clones, though not all of them. In the table there are some 150,000 clones, roughly 80% of which are singletons. Sample: PBMCs. The origin of the receptors is a woman between 50 and 59 years old in good health and CMV-seropositive.

This clone was found once. The V gene is TRBV6-5, the J gene TRBJ2-1; 10 nucleotides agree with TRBD1. The junction had 4 bases not matched to a gene; V was cut back by 7 bases and J by 4 bases. CDR3 size: 14 residues. Germline V gives CDR1 MNHEY, CDR2 SVGAGI. The DNA of the CDR3 is TGTGCCAGCATGGGACAGGGGCAGTACAATGAGCAGTTCTTC. It encodes CASMGQGQYNEQFF.

V is TRBV5-8 and J is TRBJ2-2; perhaps TRBD2 as D (5 bases). Trimming took 2 bases from V and 1 from J, leaving 6 bases between them. This CDR3 has 14 amino acids. CDR1 SGHTS and CDR2 YDEGEE come from the germline V gene. In nucleotides, the CDR3 is TGTGCCAGCAGCTTCGCGGGGAACACCGGGGAGCTGTTTTTT. Protein sequence: CASSFAGNTGELFF.

The chain links TRBV5-6 to TRBJ1-2; D is undetermined. This CDR3 region has 11 residues. The V end lost 4 bases, the J end lost 7 bases, and 8 bases lay between the germline ends. Germline V gene data show CDR1 as SGHDT and CDR2 as YYEEEE. CDR3 residues: CASSPGLGYTF. CDR3 DNA: TGTGCCAGCAGCCCTGGGCTTGGCTACACCTTC.

In regard to this clone: Relative to the germline gene, one junction end is altered; a read error may explain this. This chain joins TRBV10-3 and TRBJ2-1; 7 nucleotides agree with TRBD2. The CDR3 runs to 11 residues. The germline V gene encodes CDR1 ENHRY and CDR2 SYGVKD. The CDR3 nucleotides are TGTGCCACCAGTGGGGGGGACTGGCAGTTCTTC. Protein: CATSGGDWQFF.

The chain links TRBV5-1 to TRBJ2-1; D is possibly TRBD2 (5 bases). The CDR3 totals 14 residues. From germline, CDR1 is SGHRS and CDR2 YFSETQ. The V gene lost 1 base and the J gene lost 4 bases, with 9 bases spanning the gap. The CDR3 protein is CASSLRGVYNEQFF. The CDR3 nucleotides are TGCGCCAGCAGCTTGCGGGGAGTGTACAATGAGCAGTTCTTC.

V and J are TRBV29-1 and TRBJ2-7; tentatively, D is TRBD2 (5 bases). Trimming took 3 bases from V and 0 from J, leaving 6 bases between them. The CDR3 consists of 12 residues. Germline-derived CDR1 and CDR2 are SQVTM and ANQGSEA. CDR3 nucleotides: TGCAGCGTTGACGGGGACTCCTACGAGCAGTACTTC. This sequence encodes CSVDGDSYEQYF.

This clone was seen just once. J is TRBJ2-3 and V is TRBV7-9; 8 nucleotides agree with TRBD2. Germline lookup yields CDR1 SEHNR and CDR2 FQNEAQ (reference sequence). This CDR3 region has 18 residues. CDR3 in amino acids: CSWASPRNRAGDPDTQYF. The CDR3 DNA sequence: TGTTCCTGGGCCTCACCTCGGAACCGAGCGGGAGACCCAGATACGCAGTATTTT.

This clone was counted between two and nine times. The genes are TRBV7-2 and TRBJ1-4; D possibly corresponds to TRBD1 (5 bases). The CDR3 length is 14 residues. Trimming stripped 3 bases from V and 4 bases from J, with 9 bases between. The germline CDR1 and CDR2 sequences are SGHTA and FQGNSA. As DNA, the CDR3 is TGTGCCAGCAGCTTCAGGGTTGGTAATGAAAAACTGTTTTTT. It specifies CASSFRVGNEKLFF. Combining the CDR3 with reference TRBV7-2 and TRBJ1-4 gives the whole variable domain GAGVSQSPSNKVTEKGKDVELRCDPISGHTALYWYRQSLGQGLEFLIYFQGNSAPDKSGLPSDRFSAERTGGSVSTLTIQRTQQEDSAVYLCASSFRVGNEKLFFGSGTQLSVL.

The gene calls are TRBV6-6 and TRBJ2-1, with TRBD2 matching over 7 bases. V shed 2 bases, J shed 4 bases, and the junction held 5 bases outside the gene matches. Germline V CDR1 and CDR2: MNHNY, SVGAGI (reference sequence). CDR3 length: 15 residues. CDR3 nucleotides: TGTGCCAGCAGTTACGAGGCTAGCGGTTACAATGAGCAGTTCTTC. The encoded protein is CASSYEASGYNEQFF.

This clone came up once. Here the CDR3 reads CASKIGPGQGSGYTF. The CDR3 DNA reads as TGTGCCAGCAAGATTGGACCGGGACAGGGATCTGGCTACACCTTC. The rearrangement links TRBV6-5 to TRBJ1-2; 9 nucleotides align to TRBD1. J lost 7 bases, V lost 7 bases, and 13 bases had no gene match. CDR1 is MNHEY, CDR2 SVGAGI, per germline. The CDR3 spans 15 residues.

This clone was seen once. The rearrangement links TRBV27 to TRBJ2-2; 9 bases are a match to TRBD2. This CDR3 is built from 15 residues. Germline lookup yields CDR1 MNHEY and CDR2 SMNVEV (reference sequence). V lost 3 bases and J lost 1; bases outside the gene matches: 0. The CDR3 DNA sequence: TGTGCCAGCAGTTTGCGGGGGGGGAACACCGGGGAGCTGTTTTTT. As protein: CASSLRGGNTGELFF.

J is TRBJ1-1 and V is TRBV19; maybe TRBD1 (5 bases). The CDR3 has 15 amino acids. Germline assignment: CDR1 LNHDA and CDR2 SQIVND (reference sequence). With 4 bases removed from V and 7 bases from J, the gap between germline ends came to 19 bases. The CDR3 nucleotides are TGTGCCAGTAGTAGGTCGGGACTCCAGTACAGTGAAGCTTTCTTT. Translating it yields CASSRSGLQYSEAFF.

The chain uses TRBV13 and TRBJ1-2, with 7 bases fitting TRBD1. V trimming: 0 bases; J trimming: 8 bases; junction bases outside the gene matches: 12. This CDR3 region has 16 residues. CDR1 is PRHDT and CDR2 is FYEKMQ in the germline V gene (reference sequence). The CDR3 reads CASSLGTGRGRRGYTF. The DNA for the CDR3 is TGTGCCAGCAGCTTAGGAACGGGCAGGGGGAGACGGGGCTACACCTTC.

This clone appeared a few times. This chain links TRBV5-6 with TRBJ1-2; 7 positions match TRBD1. Germline CDR1 is SGHDT and CDR2 is YYEEEE. With 5 bases clipped from V and 7 bases from J, the junction kept 11 bases outside the gene matches. The length of the CDR3 is 14 residues. The CDR3 reads CASSLQGWKGGYTF. The DNA for the CDR3 is TGTGCCAGCAGTTTACAGGGGTGGAAAGGTGGCTACACCTTC. The complete variable domain, with remaining parts taken from reference TRBV5-6 and TRBJ1-2, reads DAGVTQSPTHLIKTRGQQVTLRCSPKSGHDTVSWYQQALGQGPQFIFQYYEEEERQRGNFPDRFSGHQFPNYSSELNVNALLLGDSALYLCASSLQGWKGGYTFGSGTRLTVV.

V gene TRBV6-1 combines with J gene TRBJ2-7; no clear D. This CDR3 contains 14 residues. Trimming pared 4 bases from V and 0 bases from J, leaving 10 bases between. Germline assignment: CDR1 MNHNS and CDR2 SASEGT. DNA of the CDR3: TGTGCCAGCAGTGTTAGCTCCCGCTCCTACGAGCAGTACTTC. Amino acids: CASSVSSRSYEQYF.